The T cell receptor beta chain under discussion was sequenced for a study of OX40 agonist ivuxolimab in advanced cancers. Overall study: Those enrolled were around 87% male, with a mean age of about 60 years and ages from about 20 to 85. Study observations and caveats: The antigen specificity of the peripheral T cells (those that were expanded) was not determined. Doses of 0.1 to 3.0 mg/kg were accompanied by clonal expansion of CD4+ and CD8+ blood T cells by week 6. Normalized expansion of T-cell clones was also low for some nonresponders.

CDR3 length: 13 residues. The germline V gene has CDR1 MRHNA and CDR2 SNTAGT. Trimming took 2 bases from V and 11 from J; bases not matched to a gene: 8. Libraries were prepared by immunoSEQ multiplex PCR; TCRdb keeps only in-frame clonotypes and omits some of them. The sample yields about 110,000 clones, 80% to 95% seen once. Details on this clone: The target antigen is unknown.

This chain connects TRBV6-4 to TRBJ1-1; 7 bases match TRBD1. The sample here was CD4+ or CD8+ T cells sorted from blood, taken in a trial of the OX40 agonist ivuxolimab. The TCR originated in an adult with an advanced solid tumor such as melanoma, head and neck, liver or kidney cancer. CDR3 bases: TGTGCCAGCAGTGACCCGACAGGGAGGAGGGCTTTCTTT. Amino acids: CASSDPTGRRAFF.